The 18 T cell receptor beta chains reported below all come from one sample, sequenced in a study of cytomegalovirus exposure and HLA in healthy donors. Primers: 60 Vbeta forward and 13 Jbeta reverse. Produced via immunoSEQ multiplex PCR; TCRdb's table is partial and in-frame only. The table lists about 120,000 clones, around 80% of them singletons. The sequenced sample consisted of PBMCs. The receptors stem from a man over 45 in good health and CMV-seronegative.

The CDR3 here is CASSHATGNPNTDTQYF. CDR3 coding DNA: TGTGCCAGCAGCCACGCCACAGGGAATCCCAACACAGATACGCAGTATTTT. The chain has TRBV7-9 and TRBJ2-3, with D perhaps matching TRBD1 (6 bases). V lost 5 bases and J lost 2, with 20 bases in between. The CDR3 extends over 17 amino acids. Looked up from germline, CDR1 is SEHNR and CDR2 is FQNEAQ (reference sequence). The full variable domain, rest sourced from reference TRBV7-9 and TRBJ2-3, is DTGVSQNPRHKITKRGQNVTFRCDPISEHNRLYWYRQTLGQGPEFLTYFQNEAQLEKSRLLSDRFSAERPKGSFSTLEIQRTEQGDSAMYLCASSHATGNPNTDTQYFGPGTRLTVL.

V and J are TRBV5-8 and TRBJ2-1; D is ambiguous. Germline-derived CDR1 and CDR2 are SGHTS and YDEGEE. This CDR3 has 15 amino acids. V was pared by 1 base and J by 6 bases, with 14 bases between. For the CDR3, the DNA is TGTGCCAGCAGCTTGAGGCCGATACCGGGCAATGAGCAGTTCTTC. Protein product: CASSLRPIPGNEQFF.

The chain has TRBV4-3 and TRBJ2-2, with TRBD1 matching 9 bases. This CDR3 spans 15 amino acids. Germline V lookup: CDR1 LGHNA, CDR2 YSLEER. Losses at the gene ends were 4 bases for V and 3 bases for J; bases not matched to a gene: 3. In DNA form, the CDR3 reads TGCGCCAGCAGCCTCCGGGACAGGGACACCGGGGAGCTGTTTTTT. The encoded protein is CASSLRDRDTGELFF.

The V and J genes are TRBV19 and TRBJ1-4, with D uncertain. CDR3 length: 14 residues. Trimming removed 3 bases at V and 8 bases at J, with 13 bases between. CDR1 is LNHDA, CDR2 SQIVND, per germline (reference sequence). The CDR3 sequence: CASSIEGIGEKLFF. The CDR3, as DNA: TGTGCCAGTAGTATCGAGGGCATTGGCGAAAAACTGTTTTTT. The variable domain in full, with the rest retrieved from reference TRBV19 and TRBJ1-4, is DGGITQSPKYLFRKEGQNVTLSCEQNLNHDAMYWYRQDPGQGLRLIYYSQIVNDFQKGDIAEGYSVSREKKESFPLTVTSAQKNPTAFYLCASSIEGIGEKLFFGSGTQLSVL.

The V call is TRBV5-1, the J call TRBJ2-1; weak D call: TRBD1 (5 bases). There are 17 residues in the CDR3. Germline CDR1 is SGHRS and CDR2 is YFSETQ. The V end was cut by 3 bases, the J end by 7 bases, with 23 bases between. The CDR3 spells CASSSLGARRGGNEQFF. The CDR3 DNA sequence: TGCGCCAGCAGCTCTTTAGGGGCCCGTAGGGGTGGAAATGAGCAGTTCTTC.

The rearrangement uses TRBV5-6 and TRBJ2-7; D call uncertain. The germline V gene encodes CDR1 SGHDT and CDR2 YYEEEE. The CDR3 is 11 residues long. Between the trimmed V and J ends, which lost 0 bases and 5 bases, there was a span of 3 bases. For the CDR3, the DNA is TGTGCCAGCAGCTTGGCTCACGAGCAGTACTTC. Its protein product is CASSLAHEQYF.

This CDR3 is CASSQRTGREQYF. CDR3 DNA sequence: TGCGCCAGCAGCCAACGGACAGGGCGGGAGCAGTACTTC. The chain has TRBV4-3 and TRBJ2-5; D is possibly TRBD1 (8 bases). The CDR3 length is 13 residues. Germline V CDR1 and CDR2: LGHNA, YSLEER. V was pared by 2 bases and J by 11 bases, with 15 bases between.

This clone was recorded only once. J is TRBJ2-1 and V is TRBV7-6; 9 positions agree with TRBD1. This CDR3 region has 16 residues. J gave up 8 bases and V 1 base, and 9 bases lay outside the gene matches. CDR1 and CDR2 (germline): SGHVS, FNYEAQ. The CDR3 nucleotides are TGTGCCAGCAGCTTAGTAAGAGGGACAGGGAGGGATGAGCAGTTCTTC. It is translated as CASSLVRGTGRDEQFF.

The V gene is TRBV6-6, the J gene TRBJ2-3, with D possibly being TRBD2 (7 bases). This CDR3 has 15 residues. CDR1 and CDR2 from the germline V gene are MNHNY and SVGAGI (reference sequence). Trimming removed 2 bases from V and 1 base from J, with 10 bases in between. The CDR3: CASSYAGARTDTQYF. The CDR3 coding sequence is TGTGCCAGCAGTTACGCGGGGGCCCGCACAGATACGCAGTATTTT.

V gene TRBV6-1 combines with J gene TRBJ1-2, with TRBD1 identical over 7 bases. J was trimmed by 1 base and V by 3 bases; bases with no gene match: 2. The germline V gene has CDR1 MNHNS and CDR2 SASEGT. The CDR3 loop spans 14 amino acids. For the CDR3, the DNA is TGTGCCAGCAGTGAGGGACAGTTTAACTATGGCTACACCTTC. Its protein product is CASSEGQFNYGYTF.

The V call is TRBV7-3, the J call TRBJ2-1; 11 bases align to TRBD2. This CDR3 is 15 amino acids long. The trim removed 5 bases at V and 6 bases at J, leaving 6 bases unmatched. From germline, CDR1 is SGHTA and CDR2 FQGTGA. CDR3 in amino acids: CASSLLAGGPNEQFF. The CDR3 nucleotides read TGTGCCAGCAGCCTCTTAGCGGGAGGGCCCAATGAGCAGTTCTTC.

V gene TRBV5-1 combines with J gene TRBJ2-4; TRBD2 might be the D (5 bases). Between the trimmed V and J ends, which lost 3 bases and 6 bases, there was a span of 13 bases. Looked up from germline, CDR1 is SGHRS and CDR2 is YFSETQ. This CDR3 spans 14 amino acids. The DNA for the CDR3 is TGCGCCAGCAGCTCCGGGGTTACTCCAAACATTCAGTACTTC. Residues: CASSSGVTPNIQYF.

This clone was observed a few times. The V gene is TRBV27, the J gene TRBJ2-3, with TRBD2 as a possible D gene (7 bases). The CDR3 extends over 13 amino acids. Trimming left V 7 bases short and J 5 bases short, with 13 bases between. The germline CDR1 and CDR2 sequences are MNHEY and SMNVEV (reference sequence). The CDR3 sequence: CASMGGGVDTQYF. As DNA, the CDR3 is TGTGCCAGCATGGGCGGGGGCGTAGATACGCAGTATTTT.

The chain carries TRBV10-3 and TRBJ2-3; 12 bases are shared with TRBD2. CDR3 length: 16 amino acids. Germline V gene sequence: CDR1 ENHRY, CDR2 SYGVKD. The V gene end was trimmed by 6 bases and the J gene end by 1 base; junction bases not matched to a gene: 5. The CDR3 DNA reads TGTGCCATCAGCAGACTAGCGGGGGCCGGCACAGATACGCAGTATTTT. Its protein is CAISRLAGAGTDTQYF.

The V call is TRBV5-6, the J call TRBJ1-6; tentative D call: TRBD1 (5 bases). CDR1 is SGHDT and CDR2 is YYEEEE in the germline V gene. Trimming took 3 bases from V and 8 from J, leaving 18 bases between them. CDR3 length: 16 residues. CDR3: CASSSGLLPADSPLHF. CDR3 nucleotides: TGTGCCAGCAGCTCGGGACTGCTGCCGGCCGATTCACCCCTCCACTTT.

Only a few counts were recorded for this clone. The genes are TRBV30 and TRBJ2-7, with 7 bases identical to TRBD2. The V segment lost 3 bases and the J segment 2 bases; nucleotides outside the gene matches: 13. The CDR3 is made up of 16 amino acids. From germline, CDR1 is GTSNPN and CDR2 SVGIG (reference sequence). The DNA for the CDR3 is TGTGCCTGGAGAGCTCCTGGACTAGAGAACCCCTACGAGCAGTACTTC. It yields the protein CAWRAPGLENPYEQYF.

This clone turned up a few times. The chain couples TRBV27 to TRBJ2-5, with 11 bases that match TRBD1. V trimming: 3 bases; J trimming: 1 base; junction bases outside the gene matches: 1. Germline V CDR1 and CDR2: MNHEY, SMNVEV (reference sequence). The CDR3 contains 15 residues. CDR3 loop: CASSFGTGGQETQYF. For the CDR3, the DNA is TGTGCCAGCAGTTTTGGGACAGGGGGCCAAGAGACCCAGTACTTC.

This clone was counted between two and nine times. CDR3 DNA sequence: TGTGCCAGCAGACCTAGCGGGGGGCTTAATGAGCAGTTCTTC. Protein product: CASRPSGGLNEQFF. The chain couples TRBV27 to TRBJ2-1, with 11 bases identical to TRBD2. The V and J ends lost 6 bases and 7 bases, in that order; junction bases with no gene match: 5. Looked up from germline, CDR1 is MNHEY and CDR2 is SMNVEV (reference sequence). The CDR3 is made up of 14 amino acids.